This T cell receptor beta chain was recovered during a study of CD8+ T cells in alopecia areata. Findings and limits, study-wide: Under tofacitinib, numerous expanded lesional clonotypes remained detectable in scalp and blood.

Treatment given: oral pan-JAK inhibitor, 5-10 mg twice daily. Collected material from alopecia areata patients comprised lesional scalp punch biopsies and peripheral blood. On this clone: The antigen remains undetermined. Other DNA sequences in the sample encode the same CDR3.

V was pared by 0 bases and J by 4 bases, with 4 bases of the junction left unmatched. CDR1 and CDR2 (germline): MNHEY, SVGAGI. CDR3 size: 16 residues. Extraction of RNA preceded its reverse transcription into cDNA, which served as the sequencing template. The data were produced by immunoSEQ multiplex PCR, yet TCRdb's version contains in-frame clones alone and is incomplete. In the table there are fewer than 250,000 clones, 30% to 40% of which are singletons. The gene calls are TRBV6-5 and TRBJ2-5; 11 bases line up with TRBD2. This material consisted of CD4+ T cells sorted from blood, taken between weeks 30 and 35, from a patient treated with tofacitinib. The sequence was obtained from a human donor with alopecia areata. As DNA, the CDR3 is TGTGCCAGCAGTTACTCGGGCCTAGCGGGAGGAGAGACCCAGTACTTC. Its protein product is CASSYSGLAGGETQYF.